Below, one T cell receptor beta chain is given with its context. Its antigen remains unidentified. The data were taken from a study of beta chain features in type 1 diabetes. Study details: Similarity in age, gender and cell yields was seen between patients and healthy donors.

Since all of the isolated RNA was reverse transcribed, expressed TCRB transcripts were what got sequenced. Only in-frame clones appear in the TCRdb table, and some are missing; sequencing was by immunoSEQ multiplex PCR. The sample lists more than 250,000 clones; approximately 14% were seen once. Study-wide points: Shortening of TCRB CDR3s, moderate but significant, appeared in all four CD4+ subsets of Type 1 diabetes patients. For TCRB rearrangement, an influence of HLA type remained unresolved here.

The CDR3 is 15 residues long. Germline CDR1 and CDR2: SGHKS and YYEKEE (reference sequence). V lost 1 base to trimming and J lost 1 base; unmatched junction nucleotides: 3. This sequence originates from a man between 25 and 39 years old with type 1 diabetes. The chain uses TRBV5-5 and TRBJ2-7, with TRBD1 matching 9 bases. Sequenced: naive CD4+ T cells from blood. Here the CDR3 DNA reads TGTGCCAGCAGCTTGCAAGGACAGGGGTCCTACGAGCAGTACTTC. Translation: CASSLQGQGSYEQYF.